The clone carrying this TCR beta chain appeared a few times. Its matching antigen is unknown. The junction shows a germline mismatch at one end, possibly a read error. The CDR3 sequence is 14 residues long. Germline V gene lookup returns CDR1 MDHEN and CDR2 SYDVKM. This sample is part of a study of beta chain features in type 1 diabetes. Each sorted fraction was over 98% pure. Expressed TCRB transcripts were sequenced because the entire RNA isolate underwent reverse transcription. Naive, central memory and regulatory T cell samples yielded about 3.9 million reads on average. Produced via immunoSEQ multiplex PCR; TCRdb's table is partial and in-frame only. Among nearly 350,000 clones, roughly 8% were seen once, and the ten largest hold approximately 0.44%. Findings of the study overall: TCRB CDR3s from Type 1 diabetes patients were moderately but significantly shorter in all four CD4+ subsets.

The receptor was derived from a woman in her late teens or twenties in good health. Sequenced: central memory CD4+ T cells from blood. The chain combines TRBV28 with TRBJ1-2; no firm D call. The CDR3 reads CASSTPRVGSLGPF. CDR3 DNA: TGTGCCAGCAGTACCCCCCGCGTCGGTTCCCTCGGGCCCTTC.